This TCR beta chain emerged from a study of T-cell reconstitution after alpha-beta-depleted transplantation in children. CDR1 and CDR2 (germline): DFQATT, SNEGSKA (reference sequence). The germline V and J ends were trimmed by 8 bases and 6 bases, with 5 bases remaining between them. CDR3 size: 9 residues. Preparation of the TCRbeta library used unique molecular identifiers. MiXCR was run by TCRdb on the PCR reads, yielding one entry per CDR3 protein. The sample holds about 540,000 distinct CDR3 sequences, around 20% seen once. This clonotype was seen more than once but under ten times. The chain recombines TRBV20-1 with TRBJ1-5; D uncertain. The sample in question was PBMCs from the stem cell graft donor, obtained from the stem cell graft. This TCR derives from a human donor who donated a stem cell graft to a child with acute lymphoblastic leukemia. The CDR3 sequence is CSWGQPQHF. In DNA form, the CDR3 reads TGCAGTTGGGGTCAGCCCCAGCATTTT.